What follows are 31 T cell receptor beta chains derived from one specimen sequenced in a study of shared clonotypes between healthy human individuals. Only in-frame clones appear in the TCRdb table, and some are missing; sequencing was by immunoSEQ multiplex PCR. This table has roughly 170,000 clones, approximately 61% appearing once. Sequences were obtained from memory CD4+ T cells sorted from blood. The subset: CD45RA-negative fraction. These receptors all come from a man aged 25-45 years in good health.

The chain uses TRBV5-8 and TRBJ2-7, with 7 bases aligning to TRBD1. This CDR3 comprises 14 residues. The V gene end was trimmed by 4 bases and the J gene end by 3 bases; junction bases not matched to a gene: 7. Germline CDR1 is SGHTS and CDR2 is YDEGEE. CDR3: CASSPTGAGYEQYF. Written as DNA, the CDR3 is TGTGCCAGCAGCCCAACAGGGGCTGGCTACGAGCAGTACTTC.

V is TRBV6-6 and J is TRBJ2-1; a possible D gene is TRBD2 (5 bases). Trimming shortened V by 5 bases and J by 8 bases, and 10 bases separated the two germline ends. Germline CDR1 MNHNY, CDR2 SVGAGI (reference sequence). The CDR3 has 12 amino acids. CDR3 sequence: CASSLISDEQFF. In DNA, the CDR3 is TGTGCCAGCAGTCTTATTAGCGATGAGCAGTTCTTC.

The rearrangement links TRBV7-2 to TRBJ2-1, with 10 bases fitting TRBD2. CDR3 length equals 15 residues. The germline V gene encodes CDR1 SGHTA and CDR2 FQGNSA. The junction had 7 bases not matched to a gene; V was cut back by 4 bases and J by 7 bases. The CDR3 loop is CASSSGLADGNEQFF. CDR3 nucleotide sequence: TGTGCCAGCAGCTCCGGACTAGCGGATGGGAATGAGCAGTTCTTC.

The rearrangement joins TRBV18 to TRBJ2-3; 10 positions agree with TRBD2. The V and J ends lost 8 bases and 6 bases, in that order; junction bases with no gene match: 8. The CDR3 is made up of 14 amino acids. CDR1 KGHSH and CDR2 LQKENI come from the germline V gene. The CDR3 reads CASALAGDQDTQYF. The CDR3 nucleotides read TGTGCCAGCGCTCTAGCGGGAGATCAGGATACGCAGTATTTT. Full variable domain (rest looked up from reference TRBV18 and TRBJ2-3): NAGVMQNPRHLVRRRGQEARLRCSPMKGHSHVYWYRQLPEEGLKFMVYLQKENIIDESGMPKERFSAEFPKEGPSILRIQQVVRGDSAAYFCASALAGDQDTQYFGPGTRLTVL.

This chain joins TRBV30 and TRBJ2-7; the match to TRBD2 covers 14 bases. After removal of 0 bases from V and 5 bases from J, the junction contained 24 bases not matched to a gene. This CDR3 has 22 amino acids. CDR1 is GTSNPN, CDR2 SVGIG, per germline (reference sequence). CDR3 bases: TGTGCCTGGAGTGTGGCAGGGGGCGTCTCCGGGACTAGCGGGAGACCTCGCCACGAGCAGTACTTC. This encodes CAWSVAGGVSGTSGRPRHEQYF.

The chain joins TRBV28 to TRBJ2-5; tentatively, D is TRBD1 or TRBD2 (6 bases each). Looked up from germline, CDR1 is MDHEN and CDR2 is SYDVKM. The V and J ends lost 10 bases and 5 bases respectively, with 20 bases between them. This CDR3 spans 14 amino acids. As DNA, the CDR3 is TGTGCCACCCTGGGGGGCGGGCCAGTGGAGACCCAGTACTTC. This gives the protein CATLGGGPVETQYF.

The table lists this clone with a count of one. The gene calls are TRBV25-1 and TRBJ2-2; D unclear. CDR1 MGHDK and CDR2 SYGVNS come from the germline V gene. The CDR3 runs to 16 residues. V was cut by 4 bases and J by 4 bases, with 16 bases left in between. CDR3 region: CASSGGSGWGTGELFF. Here the CDR3 DNA reads TGTGCCAGCAGTGGCGGCTCGGGTTGGGGCACCGGGGAGCTGTTTTTT.

The chain is built from TRBV7-2 and TRBJ2-7; TRBD1 might be the D (5 bases). Trimming took 1 base from V and 4 from J, leaving 17 bases between them. The germline V gene has CDR1 SGHTA and CDR2 FQGNSA. The CDR3 consists of 16 residues. The CDR3 nucleotides read TGTGCCAGCAGCTTAGATGTCGCCAGGGCCCCTTACGAGCAGTACTTC. This gives the protein CASSLDVARAPYEQYF.

This chain joins TRBV7-2 and TRBJ2-5; D gene ambiguous. V gave up 1 base and J gave up 3 bases, with 9 bases separating them. Germline CDR1 is SGHTA and CDR2 is FQGNSA. The CDR3 is 14 amino acids. The CDR3 DNA is TGTGCCAGCAGCTTAGGCTCAGGAAAAGAGACCCAGTACTTC. As protein: CASSLGSGKETQYF.

The chain uses TRBV5-1 and TRBJ1-4; a possible D gene is TRBD1 (5 bases). Per germline, CDR1 SGHRS and CDR2 YFSETQ. This CDR3 is 16 amino acids long. The V end lost 3 bases, the J end lost 3 bases, and 15 bases lay between the germline ends. The CDR3: CASSSLGSGPNEKLFF. For the CDR3, the DNA is TGCGCCAGCAGCTCCCTGGGGTCGGGACCTAATGAAAAACTGTTTTTT.

This clone has just a few counts. V usage is TRBV2 and J usage is TRBJ2-5, with TRBD1 matching 8 bases. The CDR3 is made up of 14 amino acids. Germline CDR1 reads SNHLY; CDR2 reads FYNNEI. J was trimmed by 2 bases and V by 6 bases; bases with no gene match: 5. CDR3 amino acids: CASSPGQAQETQYF. The CDR3 DNA follows: TGTGCCAGCAGCCCGGGACAGGCACAAGAGACCCAGTACTTC.

Details on this clone: It is unclear where the CDR3 begins or ends on the DNA, so no DNA is shown, and the CDR3 is as TCRdb lists it. J is TRBJ2-1 and V is TRBV1; the DNA was not compared with TRBD2, the D call given in the table. TRBV1 is deemed a pseudogene. The CDR3 is 19 residues long, counting both termini. The CDR3 region is CTSSQRVGTGTKPLGEQFF.

In its sample, this clone was seen a few times. V gene TRBV11-2 combines with J gene TRBJ1-2; D is perhaps TRBD1 (6 bases). Per germline, CDR1 SGHAT and CDR2 FQNNGV. V lost 3 bases and J 2 bases, leaving 10 bases between the germline ends. The CDR3 length is 14 residues. CDR3: CASSLGGRNYGYTF. The CDR3 DNA reads as TGTGCCAGCAGCTTGGGGGGCAGAAACTATGGCTACACCTTC.

The chain uses TRBV9 and TRBJ1-1; D possibly corresponds to TRBD1 (5 bases). Deletions cut 4 bases from V and 5 bases from J, with 12 bases between. The CDR3 is made up of 13 amino acids. The germline CDR1 and CDR2 sequences are SGDLS and YYNGEE. The CDR3 region has the DNA TGTGCCAGCAGCCATGATGGGGGGACTGAAGCTTTCTTT. Translation: CASSHDGGTEAFF.

This clone came up a few times. CDR3 nucleotides: TGTGCCAGCAGTGAAGTTGCGTCGGGCCCGAGCTCTGGAAACACCATATATTTT. Protein: CASSEVASGPSSGNTIYF. V and J are TRBV2 and TRBJ1-3; unclear D gene. CDR1 and CDR2 from the germline V gene are SNHLY and FYNNEI. The length of the CDR3 is 18 residues. V gave up 1 base and J gave up 0 bases, with 16 bases separating them.

V is TRBV14 and J is TRBJ1-1; D remains unclear. CDR3 length: 13 residues. The germline V gene encodes CDR1 SGHDN and CDR2 FVKESK. V lost 7 bases to trimming and J lost 0 bases, with 9 bases between them. Here the CDR3 reads CASKTGMNTEAFF. Here the CDR3 DNA reads TGTGCCAGCAAGACCGGGATGAACACTGAAGCTTTCTTT.

This clone was recorded a few times. J is TRBJ1-1 and V is TRBV5-1; tentative D call: TRBD1 (6 bases). The ends were cut back, 3 bases at V and 5 bases at J, with 14 bases in the middle. Germline CDR1 reads SGHRS; CDR2 reads YFSETQ. This CDR3 is built from 14 residues. CDR3 bases: TGCGCCAGCAGCTCTCCAGGGGCTATGACTGAAGCTTTCTTT. This gives the protein CASSSPGAMTEAFF.

This clone was seen more than once but under ten times. The chain is built from TRBV6-1 and TRBJ2-1; D not certain. This CDR3 is 12 amino acids long. Trimming left V 4 bases short and J 4 bases short, with 5 bases between. Germline V gives CDR1 MNHNS, CDR2 SASEGT. The CDR3: CASSVLYNEQFF. The DNA of the CDR3 is TGTGCCAGCAGTGTCCTTTACAATGAGCAGTTCTTC.

The chain combines TRBV10-3 with TRBJ2-1, with D perhaps assigned TRBD1 or TRBD2 (5 bases each). Trimming took off 8 bases at V and 8 bases at J, with 19 bases between the two ends. The CDR3 sequence is 14 residues long. The V gene's germline CDR1 is ENHRY and CDR2 SYGVKD. The CDR3 protein is CAISADIQEDEQFF. Written as DNA, the CDR3 is TGTGCCATCTCTGCAGACATACAGGAGGATGAGCAGTTCTTC.

This clone was detected a few times. V usage is TRBV7-8 and J usage is TRBJ1-5; D uncertain. This CDR3 comprises 12 residues. Trimming took off 6 bases at V and 7 bases at J, with 10 bases between the two ends. Germline values: CDR1 SGHVS, CDR2 FQNEAQ. CDR3 bases: TGTGCCAGCAGTCCAAACGGGCAGCCCCAGCATTTT. This encodes CASSPNGQPQHF.

The V call is TRBV7-2, the J call TRBJ2-7; D may be TRBD1 (6 bases). CDR3 length: 14 residues. The germline gives CDR1 SGHTA, CDR2 FQGNSA. Trimming took 3 bases from V and 6 from J, leaving 15 bases between them. This CDR3 reads CASSFFSQGAEQYF. The CDR3, as DNA: TGTGCCAGCAGCTTTTTTTCACAGGGAGCCGAGCAGTACTTC.

The V and J genes are TRBV9 and TRBJ2-5; D remains ambiguous. CDR1 is SGDLS and CDR2 is YYNGEE in the germline V gene. V was clipped by 3 bases and J by 4 bases, with 19 bases between them. The CDR3 runs 16 residues. The CDR3 spells CASSAPPNGYGETQYF. CDR3 sequence (DNA): TGTGCCAGCAGCGCGCCCCCTAACGGGTATGGAGAGACCCAGTACTTC.

V gene TRBV5-4 combines with J gene TRBJ1-5, with 7 positions matching TRBD1. CDR1 and CDR2 (germline): SGHNT, YYREEE (reference sequence). CDR3 size: 15 residues. V lost 0 bases and J lost 2; bases outside the gene matches: 2. The CDR3 sequence: CASSLGTGGNQPQHF. The CDR3 region has the DNA TGTGCCAGCAGCTTGGGTACAGGGGGCAATCAGCCCCAGCATTTT.

Only a few counts were recorded for this clone. This sequence joins TRBV7-6 and TRBJ2-2, with D possibly TRBD1 on 5 matching bases. CDR1 is SGHVS, CDR2 FNYEAQ, per germline. This CDR3 is 14 amino acids long. V was clipped by 5 bases and J by 4 bases, with 11 bases between them. The CDR3 protein is CASSATRATGELFF. The CDR3 DNA follows: TGTGCCAGCAGCGCTACCAGGGCCACCGGGGAGCTGTTTTTT.

The chain links TRBV5-1 to TRBJ2-1, with unresolved D. Deletions cut 3 bases from V and 0 bases from J, with 10 bases between. CDR1 is SGHRS, CDR2 YFSETQ, per germline. The CDR3 totals 15 residues. This CDR3 is CASSSETSSYNEQFF. The CDR3 DNA reads TGCGCCAGCAGCTCCGAAACAAGCTCCTACAATGAGCAGTTCTTC.

This clone occurred a few times. The chain employs TRBV6-1 and TRBJ1-5; D remains ambiguous. In germline, CDR1 is MNHNS, CDR2 SASEGT. The CDR3 contains 14 residues. V gave up 4 bases and J gave up 2 bases, with 9 bases separating them. The CDR3 protein is CASSAAIGNQPQHF. The CDR3 nucleotides are TGTGCCAGCAGTGCCGCAATCGGCAATCAGCCCCAGCATTTT.

The chain is built from TRBV6-6 and TRBJ1-5, with 7 bases fitting TRBD1. The ends lost 2 bases at V and 4 bases at J; junction bases unmatched: 5. Germline V gene sequence: CDR1 MNHNY, CDR2 SVGAGI (reference sequence). The CDR3 covers 15 residues. The CDR3 DNA sequence: TGTGCCAGCAGTTACATGGGGACAGCTAATCAGCCCCAGCATTTT. It translates to CASSYMGTANQPQHF.

This chain connects TRBV29-1 to TRBJ2-2, with TRBD1 as a possible D gene (6 bases). The CDR3 covers 12 residues. Germline lookup yields CDR1 SQVTM and CDR2 ANQGSEA. V was pared by 5 bases and J by 6 bases, with 10 bases between. The CDR3 DNA reads as TGCAGCGTTATCCCAGGGGCCGGGGAGCTGTTTTTT. Protein: CSVIPGAGELFF.

As concerns this clone: Compared with germline, one end of the junction differs, possibly owing to a read error. The rearrangement uses TRBV5-6 and TRBJ2-1, with D tentatively TRBD2 (6 bases). From germline, CDR1 is SGHDT and CDR2 YYEEEE. CDR3 length: 12 residues. This CDR3 reads CASSTGTPRGVF. The CDR3 nucleotides read TGTGCCAGCAGCACCGGGACTCCCCGCGGTGTCTTC.

The chain couples TRBV9 to TRBJ2-3; TRBD2 agrees at 12 bases. Germline loops: CDR1 SGDLS, CDR2 YYNGEE. CDR3 length: 17 amino acids. With 3 bases clipped from V and 4 bases from J, the junction kept 9 bases outside the gene matches. The CDR3 reads CASSATSGRGFADTQYF. The DNA of the CDR3 is TGTGCCAGCAGCGCGACTAGCGGGAGAGGTTTCGCAGATACGCAGTATTTT.

This clone has at least ten counts. The chain recombines TRBV2 with TRBJ1-2; 7 bases align to TRBD1. CDR1 is SNHLY and CDR2 is FYNNEI in the germline V gene. CDR3 length: 14 residues. V shed 5 bases, J shed 3 bases, and the junction held 6 bases outside the gene matches. CDR3 coding DNA: TGTGCCAGCAGTAACTATGGACAGGACTATGGCTACACCTTC. Amino acids: CASSNYGQDYGYTF.